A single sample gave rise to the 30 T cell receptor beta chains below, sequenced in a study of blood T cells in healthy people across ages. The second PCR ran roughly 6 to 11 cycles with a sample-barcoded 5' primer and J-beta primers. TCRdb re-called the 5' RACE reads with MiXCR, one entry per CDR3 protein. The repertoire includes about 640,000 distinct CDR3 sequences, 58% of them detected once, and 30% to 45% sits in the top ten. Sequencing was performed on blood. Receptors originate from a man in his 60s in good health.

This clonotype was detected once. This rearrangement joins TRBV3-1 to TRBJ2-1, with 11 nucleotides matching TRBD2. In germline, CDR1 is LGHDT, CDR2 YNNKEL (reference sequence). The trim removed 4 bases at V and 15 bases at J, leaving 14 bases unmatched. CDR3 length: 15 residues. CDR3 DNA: TGTGCCAGCAGCCGGCCCGAACGTAGCGGGGGGGCCACGTTCTTC. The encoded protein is CASSRPERSGGATFF.

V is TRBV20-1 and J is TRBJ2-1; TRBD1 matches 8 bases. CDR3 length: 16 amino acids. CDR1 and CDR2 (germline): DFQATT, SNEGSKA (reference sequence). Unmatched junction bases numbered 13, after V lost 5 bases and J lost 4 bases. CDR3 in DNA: TGCAGTGCTGGGGACCCTGACAGGGGTTGGTACAATGAGCAGTTCTTC. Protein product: CSAGDPDRGWYNEQFF.

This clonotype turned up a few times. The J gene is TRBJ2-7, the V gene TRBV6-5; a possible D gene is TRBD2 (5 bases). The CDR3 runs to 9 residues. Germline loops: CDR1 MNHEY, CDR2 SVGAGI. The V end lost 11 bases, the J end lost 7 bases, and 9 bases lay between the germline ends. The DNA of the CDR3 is TGTGCCCAATGGGAGGAGCAGTACTTC. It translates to CAQWEEQYF.

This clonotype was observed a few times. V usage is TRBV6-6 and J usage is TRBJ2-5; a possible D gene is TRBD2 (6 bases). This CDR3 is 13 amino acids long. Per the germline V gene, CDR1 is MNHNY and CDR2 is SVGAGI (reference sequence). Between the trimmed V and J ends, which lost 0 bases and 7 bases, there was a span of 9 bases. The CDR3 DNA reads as TGTGCCAGCAGTTACTCGGGGGAGGCGACCCAGTACTTC. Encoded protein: CASSYSGEATQYF.

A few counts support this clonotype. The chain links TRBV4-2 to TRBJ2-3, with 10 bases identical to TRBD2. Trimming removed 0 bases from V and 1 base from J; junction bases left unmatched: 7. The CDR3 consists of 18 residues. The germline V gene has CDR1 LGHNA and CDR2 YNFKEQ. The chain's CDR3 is CASSQDLRSGGGTDTQYF. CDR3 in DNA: TGTGCCAGCAGCCAAGATCTCCGCAGCGGGGGGGGCACAGATACGCAGTATTTT.

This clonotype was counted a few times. The CDR3 reads CATSDSVRGKETQYF. The CDR3 DNA reads as TGTGCCACCAGTGATTCCGTCAGGGGAAAAGAGACCCAGTACTTC. This sequence joins TRBV24-1 and TRBJ2-5; the D gene is possibly TRBD1 (6 bases). Germline CDR1 and CDR2: KGHDR and SFDVKD. Trimming took 2 bases from V and 3 from J, leaving 12 bases between them. This CDR3 comprises 15 residues.

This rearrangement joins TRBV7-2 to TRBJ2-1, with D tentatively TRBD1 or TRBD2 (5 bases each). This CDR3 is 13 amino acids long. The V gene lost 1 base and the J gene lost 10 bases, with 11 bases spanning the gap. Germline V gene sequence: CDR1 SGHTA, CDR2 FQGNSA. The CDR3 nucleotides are TGTGCCAGCAGCTTAGTAAGGGACCGGGAGCAGTTCTTC. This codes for CASSLVRDREQFF.

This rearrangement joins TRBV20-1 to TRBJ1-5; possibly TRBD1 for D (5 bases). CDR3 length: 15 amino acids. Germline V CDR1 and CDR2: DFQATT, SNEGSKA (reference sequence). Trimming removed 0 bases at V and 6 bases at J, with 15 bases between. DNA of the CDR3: TGCAGTGCTAGAGATCGGGGCAAGAGGGGTCAGCCCCAGCATTTT. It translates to CSARDRGKRGQPQHF.

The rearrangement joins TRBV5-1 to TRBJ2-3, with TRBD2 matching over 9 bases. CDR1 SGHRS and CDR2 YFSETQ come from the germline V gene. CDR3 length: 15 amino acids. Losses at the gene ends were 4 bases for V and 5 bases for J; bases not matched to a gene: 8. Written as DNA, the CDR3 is TGCGCCAGCAGCCACGACGGGACTAGCCTAGATACGCAGTATTTT. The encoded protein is CASSHDGTSLDTQYF.

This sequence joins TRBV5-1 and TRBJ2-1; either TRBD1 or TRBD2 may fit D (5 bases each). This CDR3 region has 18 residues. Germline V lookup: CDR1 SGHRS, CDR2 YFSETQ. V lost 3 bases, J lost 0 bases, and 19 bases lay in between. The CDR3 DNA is TGCGCCAGCAGCTCAACCTCGGCCGGGGCCTACTCCTACAATGAGCAGTTCTTC. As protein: CASSSTSAGAYSYNEQFF.

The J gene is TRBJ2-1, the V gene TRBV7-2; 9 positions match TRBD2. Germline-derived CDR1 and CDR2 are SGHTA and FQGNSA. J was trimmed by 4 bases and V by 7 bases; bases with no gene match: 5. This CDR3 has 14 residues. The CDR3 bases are TGTGCCAGCACCTCTAGCGGGGATTACAATGAGCAGTTCTTC. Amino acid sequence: CASTSSGDYNEQFF. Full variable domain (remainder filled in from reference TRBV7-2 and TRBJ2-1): GAGVSQSPSNKVTEKGKDVELRCDPISGHTALYWYRQSLGQGLEFLIYFQGNSAPDKSGLPSDRFSAERTGGSVSTLTIQRTQQEDSAVYLCASTSSGDYNEQFFGPGTRLTVL.

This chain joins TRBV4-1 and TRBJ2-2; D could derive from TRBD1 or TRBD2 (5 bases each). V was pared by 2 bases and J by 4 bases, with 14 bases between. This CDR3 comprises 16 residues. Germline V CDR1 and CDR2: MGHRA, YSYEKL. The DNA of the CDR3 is TGCGCCAGCAGCCAATCTCGGGGCTCGGCCACCGGGGAGCTGTTTTTT. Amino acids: CASSQSRGSATGELFF.

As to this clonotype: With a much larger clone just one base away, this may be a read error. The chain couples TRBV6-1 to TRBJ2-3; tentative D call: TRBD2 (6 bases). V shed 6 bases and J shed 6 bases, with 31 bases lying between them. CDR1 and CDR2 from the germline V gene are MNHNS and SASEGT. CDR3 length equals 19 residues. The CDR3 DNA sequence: TGTGCCAGCAGGAATCCAGAAGGGAGGCCCCCTCAGGGAGCGGATACGCAGTATTTT. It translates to CASRNPEGRPPQGADTQYF.

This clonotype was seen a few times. CDR3 in DNA: TGTGCCAGCAGCCCGGGCCCTCGCGGGGGCCTCTACGAGCAGTACTTC. Translating it yields CASSPGPRGGLYEQYF. The chain is built from TRBV5-4 and TRBJ2-5; D is perhaps TRBD2 (7 bases). The J call may be in error: the DNA end matches TRBJ2-7 better. CDR1 and CDR2 (germline): SGHNT, YYREEE (reference sequence). This CDR3 contains 16 residues.

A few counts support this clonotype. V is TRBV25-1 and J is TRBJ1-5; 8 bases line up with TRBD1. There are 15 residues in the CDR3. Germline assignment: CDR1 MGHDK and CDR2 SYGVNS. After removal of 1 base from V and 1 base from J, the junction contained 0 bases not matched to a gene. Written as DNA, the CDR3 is TGTGCCAGCAGTGAATCAGGGGGCAGCAATCAGCCCCAGCATTTT. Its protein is CASSESGGSNQPQHF.

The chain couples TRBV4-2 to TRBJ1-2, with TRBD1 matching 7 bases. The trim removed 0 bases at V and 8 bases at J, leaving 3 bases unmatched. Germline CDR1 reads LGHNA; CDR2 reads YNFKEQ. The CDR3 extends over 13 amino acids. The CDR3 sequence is CASSQDRGRGYTF. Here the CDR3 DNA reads TGTGCCAGCAGCCAAGACAGGGGGAGAGGCTACACCTTC.

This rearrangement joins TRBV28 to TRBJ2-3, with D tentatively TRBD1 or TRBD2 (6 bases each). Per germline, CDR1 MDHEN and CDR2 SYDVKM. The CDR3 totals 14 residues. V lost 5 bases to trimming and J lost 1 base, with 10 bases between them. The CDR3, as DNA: TGTGCCAGCAGTAACGGGGGCGGCACAGATACGCAGTATTTT. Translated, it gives CASSNGGGTDTQYF. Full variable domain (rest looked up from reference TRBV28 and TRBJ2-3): DVKVTQSSRYLVKRTGEKVFLECVQDMDHENMFWYRQDPGLGLRLIYFSYDVKMKEKGDIPEGYSVSREKKERFSLILESASTNQTSMYLCASSNGGGTDTQYFGPGTRLTVL.

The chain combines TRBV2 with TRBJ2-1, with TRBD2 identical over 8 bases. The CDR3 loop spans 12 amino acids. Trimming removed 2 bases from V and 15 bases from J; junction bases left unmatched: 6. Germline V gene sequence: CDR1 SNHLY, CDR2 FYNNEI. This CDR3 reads CASSELAGGRFF. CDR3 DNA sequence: TGTGCCAGCAGTGAACTGGCGGGGGGCCGGTTCTTC.

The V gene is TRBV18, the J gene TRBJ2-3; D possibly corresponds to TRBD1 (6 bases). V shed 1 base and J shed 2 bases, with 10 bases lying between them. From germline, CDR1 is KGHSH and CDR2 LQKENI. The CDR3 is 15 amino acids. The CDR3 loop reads CASSPRQAFTDTQYF. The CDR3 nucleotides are TGTGCCAGCTCACCACGACAGGCCTTCACAGATACGCAGTATTTT.

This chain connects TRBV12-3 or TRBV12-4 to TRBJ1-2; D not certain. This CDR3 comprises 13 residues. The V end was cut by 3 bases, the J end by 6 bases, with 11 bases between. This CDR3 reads CASSFRQNDGYTF. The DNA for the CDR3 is TGTGCCAGCAGTTTTCGTCAGAATGATGGCTACACCTTC.

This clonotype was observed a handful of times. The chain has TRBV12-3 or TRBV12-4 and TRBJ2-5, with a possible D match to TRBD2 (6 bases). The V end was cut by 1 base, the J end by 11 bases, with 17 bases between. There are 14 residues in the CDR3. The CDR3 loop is CASSLGTRRGEQYF. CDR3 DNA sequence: TGTGCCAGCAGTTTAGGGACTCGACGCGGGGAGCAGTACTTC.

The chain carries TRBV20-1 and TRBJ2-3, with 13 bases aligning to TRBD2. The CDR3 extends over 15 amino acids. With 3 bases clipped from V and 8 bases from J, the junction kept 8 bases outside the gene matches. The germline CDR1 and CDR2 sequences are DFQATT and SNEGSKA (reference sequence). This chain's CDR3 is CSASLLGLAGVTQYF. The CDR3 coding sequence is TGCAGTGCTAGTTTGTTAGGACTAGCGGGAGTTACGCAGTATTTT.

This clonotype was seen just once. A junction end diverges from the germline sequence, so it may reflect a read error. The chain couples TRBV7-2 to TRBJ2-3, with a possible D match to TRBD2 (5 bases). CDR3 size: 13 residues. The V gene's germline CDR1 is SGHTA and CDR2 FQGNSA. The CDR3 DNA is TGTGTCAGCAGCTTAGCGTTCCAGAATACGCAGTATTTT. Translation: CVSSLAFQNTQYF.

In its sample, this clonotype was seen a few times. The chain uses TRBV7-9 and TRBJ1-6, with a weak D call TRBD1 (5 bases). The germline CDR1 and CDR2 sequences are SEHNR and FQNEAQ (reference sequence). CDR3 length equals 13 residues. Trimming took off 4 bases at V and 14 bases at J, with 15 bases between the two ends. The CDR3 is CASSSQTAITLHF. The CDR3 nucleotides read TGTGCCAGCAGCTCTCAGACAGCTATCACCCTCCACTTT. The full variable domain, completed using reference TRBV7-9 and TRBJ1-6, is DTGVSQNPRHKITKRGQNVTFRCDPISEHNRLYWYRQTLGQGPEFLTYFQNEAQLEKSRLLSDRFSAERPKGSFSTLEIQRTEQGDSAMYLCASSSQTAITLHFGNGTRLTVT.

CDR3: CASREVGIAYEQYF. In nucleotides, the CDR3 is TGTGCCAGCAGAGAAGTTGGCATTGCCTACGAGCAGTACTTC. The V call is TRBV21-1, the J call TRBJ2-7. TRBV21-1 is marked as a pseudogene. The CDR3 runs 14 residues.

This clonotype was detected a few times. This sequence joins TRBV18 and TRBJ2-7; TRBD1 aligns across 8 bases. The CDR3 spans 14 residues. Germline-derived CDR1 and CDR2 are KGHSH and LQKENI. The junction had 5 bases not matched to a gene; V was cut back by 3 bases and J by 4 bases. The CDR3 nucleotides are TGTGCCAGCTCACCTGGACAGGGTCGGTACGAGCAGTACTTC. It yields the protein CASSPGQGRYEQYF.

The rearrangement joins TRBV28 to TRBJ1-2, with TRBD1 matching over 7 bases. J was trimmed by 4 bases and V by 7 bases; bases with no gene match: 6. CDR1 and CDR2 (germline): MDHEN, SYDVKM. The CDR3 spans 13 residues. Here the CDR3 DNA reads TGTGCCAGCACCCGGGACAGAATCTATGGCTACACCTTC. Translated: CASTRDRIYGYTF.

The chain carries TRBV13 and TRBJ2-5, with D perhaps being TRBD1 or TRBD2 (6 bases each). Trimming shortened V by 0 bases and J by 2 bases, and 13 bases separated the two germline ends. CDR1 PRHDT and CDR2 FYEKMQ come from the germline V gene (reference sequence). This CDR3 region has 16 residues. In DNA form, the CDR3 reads TGTGCCAGCAGCTTAGGTCTTGGGGGGCCACAAGAGACCCAGTACTTC. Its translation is CASSLGLGGPQETQYF.

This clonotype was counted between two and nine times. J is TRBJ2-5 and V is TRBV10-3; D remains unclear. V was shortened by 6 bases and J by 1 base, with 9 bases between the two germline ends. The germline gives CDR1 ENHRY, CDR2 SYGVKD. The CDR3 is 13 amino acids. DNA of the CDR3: TGTGCCATCAGCGGACGGTTCCAAGAGACCCAGTACTTC. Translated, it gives CAISGRFQETQYF.

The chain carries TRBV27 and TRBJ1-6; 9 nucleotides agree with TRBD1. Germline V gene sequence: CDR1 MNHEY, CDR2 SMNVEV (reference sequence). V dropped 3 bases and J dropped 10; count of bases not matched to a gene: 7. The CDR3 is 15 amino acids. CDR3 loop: CASSFLGQGISPLHF. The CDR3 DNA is TGTGCCAGCAGTTTCTTAGGACAGGGGATATCACCCCTCCACTTT.